Listed below are T cell receptor beta chains from one sample, sequenced in a study of OX40 agonist ivuxolimab in advanced cancers. Clones were sequenced by immunoSEQ multiplex PCR, and TCRdb holds only the in-frame ones, with some missing. The table records about 48,000 clones, about 90% of them present only once. The material was CD4+ or CD8+ T cells sorted from blood, obtained in a trial of the OX40 agonist ivuxolimab. These receptors were taken from an adult with an advanced solid tumor such as melanoma, head and neck, liver or kidney cancer. The conserved cysteine and the conserved F or W are not part of the CDR3 here.

v_call: TRBV15; j_call: TRBJ1-6; cdr3_aa: ATSTQKEGRGYNSPLH
v_call: TRBV28; j_call: TRBJ2-1; cdr3_aa: ASRPRDSAEYNEQF
v_call: TRBV7-2; j_call: TRBJ2-1; cdr3_aa: ASSLGGDRSLSNEQF
v_call: TRBV6-5; j_call: TRBJ1-2; cdr3_aa: ASSSRERYYGYT
v_call: TRBV10-2; j_call: TRBJ2-7; cdr3_aa: ASLVEGVGEQY
v_call: TRBV19; j_call: TRBJ2-3; cdr3_aa: ASSILSGGTDTQY
v_call: TRBV7-2; j_call: TRBJ2-3; cdr3_aa: ASSLLRRRDTQY
v_call: TRBV10-1; j_call: TRBJ1-6; cdr3_aa: ASSARGGDGASPLH
v_call: TRBV7-9; j_call: TRBJ1-6; cdr3_aa: ASSGYTGGASPLH
v_call: TRBV27; j_call: TRBJ1-6; cdr3_aa: ASSYGTDNNSPLH
v_call: TRBV4-3; j_call: TRBJ2-7; cdr3_aa: ASSYDASGGSYEQY
v_call: TRBV7-6; j_call: TRBJ1-1; cdr3_aa: ASSLGPVTGLNTEAF
v_call: TRBV29-1; j_call: TRBJ2-3; cdr3_aa: SARGGREDTQY
v_call: TRBV29-1; j_call: TRBJ1-2; cdr3_aa: SAVSGTQDGYT
v_call: TRBV12-2; j_call: TRBJ2-7; cdr3_aa: ASRLETGINEQY
v_call: TRBV11-2; j_call: TRBJ2-3; cdr3_aa: ASSPTGYGYPDTQY
v_call: TRBV30; j_call: TRBJ1-1; cdr3_aa: AWREGHHWYTEAF
v_call: TRBV19; j_call: TRBJ1-5; cdr3_aa: ASSLGQGANQPQH
v_call: TRBV4-1; j_call: TRBJ2-7; cdr3_aa: ASSQVPGAGYEQY
v_call: TRBV5-6; j_call: TRBJ2-1; cdr3_aa: ASSRPLNEQF
v_call: TRBV7-3; j_call: TRBJ2-1; cdr3_aa: ASSFVRGSYNEQF
v_call: TRBV5-1; j_call: TRBJ2-3; cdr3_aa: ASSLDPVTGDTDTQY
v_call: TRBV7-9; j_call: TRBJ1-5; cdr3_aa: ASSPEGQPQH
v_call: TRBV28; j_call: TRBJ1-6; cdr3_aa: ASSLISPDSPLH
v_call: TRBV9; j_call: TRBJ1-1; cdr3_aa: ASSGGWGDEAF
v_call: TRBV4-1; j_call: TRBJ1-4; cdr3_aa: ASSQVSEANEKLF
v_call: TRBV30; j_call: TRBJ1-5; cdr3_aa: AWSGGASNQPQH
v_call: TRBV6-6; j_call: TRBJ1-5; cdr3_aa: ASRGTGADQPQH
v_call: TRBV6-5; j_call: TRBJ2-7; cdr3_aa: ASSRSSYEQY